These T cell receptor beta chains were read from a single sample in a study of chronic HIV infection and antiretroviral therapy. MiXCR was run by TCRdb on the 5' RACE reads, yielding one entry per CDR3 protein. Seen here are roughly 50,000 distinct CDR3 sequences, approximately 20% observed once, and the top ten hold under 3.5%. Sequenced input: peripheral blood. Receptors were obtained from an adult who had HIV and had not received antiretroviral therapy, or was an uninfected healthy control (not recorded which). The CDR3 runs from the conserved cysteine through the conserved F or W. Fields, in order: J gene, V gene, D gene, CDR3 length, clone size, CDR3 protein, CDR3 DNA. D genes are given only for firm matches. Where a row states a size, it is once, few, many or the class of an expanded clone; other rows omit it.

TRBJ2-7,TRBV28,.,15,.,CASSLPLRGQDEQYF,TGTGCCAGCAGTTTACCCCTCCGAGGGCAAGACGAGCAGTACTTC
TRBJ1-1,TRBV4-1,.,15,.,CASSQGGGRNTEAFF,TGCGCCAGCAGCCAGGGGGGGGGAAGGAACACTGAAGCTTTCTTT
TRBJ2-7,TRBV24-1,.,15,.,CATSDPHGTGYEQYF,TGTGCCACCAGTGATCCCCACGGGACCGGCTACGAGCAGTACTTC
TRBJ1-5,TRBV20-1,TRBD1,15,few,CSARKQGVNNQPQHF,TGCAGTGCTAGGAAACAGGGGGTAAACAATCAGCCCCAGCATTTT
TRBJ2-7,TRBV5-1,.,13,few,CASSSEGLDEQYF,TGCGCCAGCAGCTCAGAGGGGTTGGACGAGCAGTACTTC
TRBJ2-3,TRBV20-1,TRBD2,16,.,CSARDETSGKRYTQYF,TGCAGTGCTAGAGATGAGACTAGCGGGAAGAGGTATACGCAGTATTTT
TRBJ1-1,TRBV5-1,.,15,few,CASSSRGTQNTEAFF,TGCGCCAGCAGCTCTCGCGGGACACAGAACACTGAAGCTTTCTTT
TRBJ2-3,TRBV4-1,.,14,few,CASSLTLGTDTQYF,TGCGCCAGCAGCCTGACCCTTGGGACAGATACGCAGTATTTT
TRBJ2-7,TRBV28,.,15,few,CASRSHRGGPYEQYF,TGTGCCAGCAGGTCCCATAGGGGCGGTCCCTACGAGCAGTACTTC
TRBJ2-6,TRBV5-1,.,17,few,CASSLPLASSGANVLTF,TGCGCCAGCAGCTTGCCGCTAGCGAGCTCTGGGGCCAACGTCCTGACTTTC
TRBJ2-7,TRBV6-5,TRBD2,15,few,CASSYSAGETYEQYF,TGTGCCAGCAGTTACTCGGCGGGAGAAACCTACGAGCAGTACTTC
TRBJ2-1,TRBV19,TRBD2,18,few,CASSIEGLAGTAYNEQFF,TGTGCCAGTAGTATAGAGGGACTAGCGGGGACCGCGTACAATGAGCAGTTCTTC
TRBJ1-2,TRBV12-3/TRBV12-4,.,13,.,CASSFSRKNGYTF,TGTGCCAGCAGTTTCTCACGGAAGAATGGCTACACCTTC